The T cell receptor beta chain under discussion was sequenced for a study of cytomegalovirus exposure and HLA in healthy donors. Findings of the study overall: A later analysis reportedly identified an Asian-associated ancestry cluster as carrying fewer N-insertions than the roughly 670-donor mean.

V lost 3 bases, J lost 2 bases, and 0 bases stayed unmatched. The CDR3 covers 13 residues. The germline gives CDR1 LNHDA, CDR2 SQIVND (reference sequence). PCR used 60 Vbeta primers and 13 Jbeta primers. Data came from immunoSEQ multiplex PCR; TCRdb stores just in-frame clones and leaves some out. The sample gives roughly 130,000 clones, under 70% of which show up once; around 6.3% is in the top ten. This clone was found a few times. Its antigen is not identified. Other DNA variants within this sample encode the same CDR3. The source is a woman in her sixties or seventies in good health and CMV-seronegative. Sequencing was carried out using PBMCs. The rearrangement joins TRBV19 to TRBJ2-5; 7 nucleotides line up with TRBD1. CDR3 residues: CASSIRGQETQYF. Here the CDR3 DNA reads TGTGCCAGTAGTATCAGGGGGCAAGAGACCCAGTACTTC.